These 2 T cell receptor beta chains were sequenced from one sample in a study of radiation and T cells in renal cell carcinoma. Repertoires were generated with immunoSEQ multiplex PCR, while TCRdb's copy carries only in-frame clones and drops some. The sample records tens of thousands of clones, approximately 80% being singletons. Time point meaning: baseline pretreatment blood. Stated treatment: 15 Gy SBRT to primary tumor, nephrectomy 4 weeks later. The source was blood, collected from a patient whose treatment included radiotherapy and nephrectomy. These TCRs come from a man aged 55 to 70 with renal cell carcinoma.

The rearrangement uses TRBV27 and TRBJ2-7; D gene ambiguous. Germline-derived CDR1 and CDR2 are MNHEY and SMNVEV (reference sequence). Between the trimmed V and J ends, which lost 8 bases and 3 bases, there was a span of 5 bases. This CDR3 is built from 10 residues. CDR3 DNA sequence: TGTGCCAGCGGGATCTACGAGCAGTACTTC. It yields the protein CASGIYEQYF.

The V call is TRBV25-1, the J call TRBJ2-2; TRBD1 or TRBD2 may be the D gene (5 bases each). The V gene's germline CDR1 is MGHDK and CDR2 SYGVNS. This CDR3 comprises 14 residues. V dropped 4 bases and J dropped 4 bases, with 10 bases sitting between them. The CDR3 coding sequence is TGTGCCAGCAGTGGCCCTGGGGGCACCGGGGAGCTGTTTTTT. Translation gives CASSGPGGTGELFF. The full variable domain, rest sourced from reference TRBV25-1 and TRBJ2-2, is EADIYQTPRYLVIGTGKKITLECSQTMGHDKMYWYQQDPGMELHLIHYSYGVNSTEKGDLSSESTVSRIRTEHFPLTLESARPSHTSQYLCASSGPGGTGELFFGEGSRLTVL.